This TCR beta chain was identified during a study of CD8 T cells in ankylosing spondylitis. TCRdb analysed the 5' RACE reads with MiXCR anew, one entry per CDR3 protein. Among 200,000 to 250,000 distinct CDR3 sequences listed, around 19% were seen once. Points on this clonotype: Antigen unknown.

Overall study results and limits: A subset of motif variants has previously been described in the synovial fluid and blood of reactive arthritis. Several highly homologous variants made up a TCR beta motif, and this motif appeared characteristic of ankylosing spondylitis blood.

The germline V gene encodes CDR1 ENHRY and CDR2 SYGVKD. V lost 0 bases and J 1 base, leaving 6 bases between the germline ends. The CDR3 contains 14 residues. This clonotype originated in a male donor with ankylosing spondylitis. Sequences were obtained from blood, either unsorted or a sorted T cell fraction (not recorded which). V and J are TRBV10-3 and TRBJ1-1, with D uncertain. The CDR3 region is CAISESVANTEAFF. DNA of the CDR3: TGTGCCATCAGTGAGTCGGTCGCGAACACTGAAGCTTTCTTT.